The 15 T cell receptor beta chains presented below share a single source sample, sequenced in a study of blood T cells in healthy people across ages. A second PCR, run for roughly 7 to 12 cycles, used a sample-barcoded 5' primer plus a J-beta primer mix. TCRdb reprocessed the 5' RACE reads via MiXCR and lists one record per CDR3 protein. The sample lists 650,000 to 700,000 distinct CDR3 sequences, 40% to 65% occurring once. The specimen sequenced was blood. The origin of the receptors is an elderly woman in good health.

This clonotype was recorded at least ten times. This chain links TRBV27 with TRBJ2-7; TRBD2 matches at 8 bases. This CDR3 has 14 amino acids. The germline gives CDR1 MNHEY, CDR2 SMNVEV (reference sequence). V dropped 3 bases and J dropped 3; count of bases not matched to a gene: 4. DNA for the CDR3: TGTGCCAGCAGTTTCGGGGCGGGAGGCTACGAGCAGTACTTC. Its translation is CASSFGAGGYEQYF.

This clonotype was detected ten times or more. The chain uses TRBV6-5 and TRBJ2-3, with D maybe TRBD1 (5 bases). With 5 bases removed from V and 0 bases from J, the gap between germline ends came to 12 bases. The CDR3 contains 15 residues. Germline assignment: CDR1 MNHEY and CDR2 SVGAGI. CDR3 DNA: TGTGCCAGCAGTCTCTTAGGGGCTAGCACAGATACGCAGTATTTT. This codes for CASSLLGASTDTQYF.

This clonotype was seen many times. CDR3: CASKMTGTTQYF. DNA for the CDR3: TGTGCCAGCAAGATGACCGGGACTACGCAGTATTTT. The rearrangement links TRBV28 to TRBJ2-3; D may correspond to TRBD1 or TRBD2 (5 bases each). Trimming removed 7 bases at V and 8 bases at J, with 13 bases between. This CDR3 has 12 residues. CDR1 is MDHEN and CDR2 is SYDVKM in the germline V gene.

This clonotype was counted at least ten times. The J gene is TRBJ1-1, the V gene TRBV5-1; no clear D. The V gene's germline CDR1 is SGHRS and CDR2 YFSETQ. V lost 3 bases and J 3 bases, leaving 6 bases between the germline ends. CDR3 length equals 12 residues. CDR3 DNA sequence: TGCGCCAGCAGCTCGGACGACACTGAAGCTTTCTTT. Translating it yields CASSSDDTEAFF.

A remark on this clonotype: Because the CDR3's place on the DNA is in doubt, the DNA is left out and the CDR3 is given as listed by TCRdb. The CDR3 protein is CASSVGGGSLNTF. The rearrangement joins TRBV5-1 to TRBJ1-2. Termini included, the CDR3 measures 13 amino acids. Germline V lookup: CDR1 SGHRS, CDR2 YFSETQ.

This clonotype has just a few counts. The V call is TRBV5-1, the J call TRBJ1-3; D is unclear. The CDR3 is made up of 15 amino acids. V was clipped by 0 bases and J by 0 bases, with 7 bases between them. Germline lookup yields CDR1 SGHRS and CDR2 YFSETQ. The CDR3 nucleotides read TGCGCCAGCAGCTTGGCGGGAAGCTCTGGAAACACCATATATTTT. This codes for CASSLAGSSGNTIYF. Full variable domain (outside the CDR3, taken from reference TRBV5-1 and TRBJ1-3): KAGVTQTPRYLIKTRGQQVTLSCSPISGHRSVSWYQQTPGQGLQFLFEYFSETQRNKGNFPGRFSGRQFSNSRSEMNVSTLELGDSALYLCASSLAGSSGNTIYFGEGSWLTVV.

As concerns this clonotype: This could be a read error, since a much larger clone is one nucleotide away. This sequence joins TRBV12-3 or TRBV12-4 and TRBJ2-5; the match to TRBD2 covers 7 bases. V dropped 7 bases and J dropped 11; count of bases not matched to a gene: 19. CDR3 length: 15 amino acids. This chain's CDR3 is CASTTGGGSYNEQYF. The CDR3 DNA sequence: TGTGCCAGCACCACGGGGGGAGGGTCTTACAATGAGCAGTACTTC.

The sample holds many counts of this clonotype. J is TRBJ2-3 and V is TRBV24-1; 10 bases line up with TRBD2. The CDR3 spans 16 residues. Trimming removed 3 bases from V and 6 bases from J; junction bases left unmatched: 8. Germline CDR1 KGHDR, CDR2 SFDVKD. This CDR3 is CATSDGSSGGADTQYF. CDR3 in DNA: TGTGCCACCAGTGATGGATCTAGCGGGGGAGCGGATACGCAGTATTTT.

In its sample, this clonotype was seen once. A much larger clone differs by one base, so this may be a read error. The chain is built from TRBV20-1 and TRBJ2-1, with 12 nucleotides matching TRBD1. Germline loops: CDR1 DFQATT, CDR2 SNEGSKA (reference sequence). Trimming at V came to 3 bases and at J to 5 bases, leaving 8 bases not matched to a gene. This CDR3 contains 16 residues. In nucleotides, the CDR3 is TGCAGTGCTAGCCGAAGGGACAGGGGGCTCCACAATGAGCAGTTCTTC. Its translation: CSASRRDRGLHNEQFF.

V usage is TRBV5-5 and J usage is TRBJ2-2; 8 bases match TRBD1. CDR1 is SGHKS and CDR2 is YYEKEE in the germline V gene (reference sequence). This CDR3 region has 17 residues. The junction had 6 bases not matched to a gene; V was cut back by 0 bases and J by 2 bases. CDR3 residues: CASSLERQGRNTGELFF. The CDR3 DNA reads as TGTGCCAGCAGCTTGGAAAGACAGGGGCGTAACACCGGGGAGCTGTTTTTT.

The rearrangement uses TRBV20-1 and TRBJ2-5; 12 bases fit TRBD2. The germline CDR1 and CDR2 sequences are DFQATT and SNEGSKA (reference sequence). The V segment lost 3 bases and the J segment 5 bases; nucleotides outside the gene matches: 4. The CDR3 loop spans 14 amino acids. CDR3: CSARTSGRSETQYF. CDR3 DNA: TGCAGTGCTAGGACTAGCGGGAGATCTGAGACCCAGTACTTC.

This clonotype was seen ten or more times. The V gene is TRBV6-2 or TRBV6-3, the J gene TRBJ2-1; D call uncertain. With 2 bases removed from V and 8 bases from J, the gap between germline ends came to 13 bases. Germline V gives CDR1 MNHEY, CDR2 SVGEGT. This CDR3 has 14 residues. The CDR3 sequence: CASSYAIEGDEQFF. As DNA, the CDR3 is TGTGCCAGCAGTTACGCGATTGAAGGCGATGAGCAGTTCTTC.

The count of this clonotype is one. The chain recombines TRBV9 with TRBJ1-3; D gene ambiguous. V was shortened by 0 bases and J by 4 bases, with 5 bases between the two germline ends. The germline V gene encodes CDR1 SGDLS and CDR2 YYNGEE. The CDR3 consists of 13 residues. CDR3 region: CASSVASGNTIYF. The CDR3 DNA follows: TGTGCCAGCAGCGTAGCGTCGGGAAACACCATATATTTT.

This clonotype turned up a few times. This chain uses TRBV7-2 with TRBJ2-4; tentatively, D is TRBD1 or TRBD2 (5 bases each). Germline CDR1 SGHTA, CDR2 FQGNSA. The CDR3 totals 14 residues. The germline V and J ends were trimmed by 4 bases and 13 bases, with 20 bases remaining between them. The CDR3 protein is CASSYLLRVGEQYF. In DNA, the CDR3 is TGTGCCAGCAGCTACCTACTCAGGGTGGGGGAGCAGTACTTC.

This chain connects TRBV12-3 or TRBV12-4 to TRBJ2-7, with D possibly matching TRBD1 (6 bases). The ends were cut back, 5 bases at V and 2 bases at J, with 13 bases in the middle. This CDR3 has 14 residues. CDR3 amino acids: CASSISGDTYEQYF. CDR3 in DNA: TGTGCCAGCAGTATATCAGGGGACACCTACGAGCAGTACTTC.